Listed here are 32 T cell receptor beta chains from one sample, sequenced in a study of patients and donors after allogeneic stem cell transplantation. Each CDR3 protein is one row after TCRdb ran MiXCR on the RT-PCR reads. The sample shows roughly 250,000 distinct CDR3 sequences, less than 15% of them seen only once. The sequenced material came from blood, either unsorted or a sorted T cell fraction (not recorded which). These TCRs come from a human donor who was either an allogeneic HSCT recipient or a stem cell or donor lymphocyte infusion donor (not recorded which). It is not recorded whose cells these are; they may come from a transplant donor.

The J gene is TRBJ1-5, the V gene TRBV2; D not certain. Germline loops: CDR1 SNHLY, CDR2 FYNNEI. V dropped 7 bases and J dropped 7 bases, with 14 bases sitting between them. The CDR3 is made up of 13 amino acids. CDR3 amino acids: CASTLNLPQPQHF. The CDR3 DNA follows: TGTGCCAGCACCCTGAACCTCCCCCAGCCCCAGCATTTT.

This clonotype has a handful of counts. The genes are TRBV7-9 and TRBJ2-1; 7 positions agree with TRBD1. Per germline, CDR1 SEHNR and CDR2 FQNEAQ (reference sequence). The length of the CDR3 is 15 residues. V was pared by 4 bases and J by 3 bases, with 6 bases of the junction left unmatched. The CDR3 sequence is CASSSDRAFYNEQFF. Written as DNA, the CDR3 is TGTGCCAGCAGCTCTGACAGGGCTTTCTACAATGAGCAGTTCTTC.

This sequence joins TRBV4-2 and TRBJ2-1; 10 bases are shared with TRBD2. CDR3 length: 17 residues. The V and J ends lost 0 bases and 3 bases, in that order; junction bases with no gene match: 5. Germline CDR1 LGHNA, CDR2 YNFKEQ. The CDR3 DNA is TGTGCCAGCAGCCAAGATAGCGGGGGGATCATCTACAATGAGCAGTTCTTC. Encoded protein: CASSQDSGGIIYNEQFF.

This clonotype was seen a single time. The chain uses TRBV16 and TRBJ1-5; D is perhaps TRBD1 (6 bases). V was shortened by 2 bases and J by 10 bases, with 15 bases between the two germline ends. This CDR3 spans 14 amino acids. CDR1 KGHSY and CDR2 FQNENV come from the germline V gene. The CDR3 protein is CASSQEQGIFPQHF. The CDR3, as DNA: TGTGCCAGCAGCCAAGAGCAGGGGATCTTCCCCCAGCATTTT.

The chain joins TRBV5-1 to TRBJ1-6, with 8 bases matching TRBD1. Germline V gives CDR1 SGHRS, CDR2 YFSETQ. V was clipped by 3 bases and J by 5 bases; unmatched bases: 4. This CDR3 region has 15 residues. This CDR3 reads CASSSQTGDNSPLHF. The CDR3 region has the DNA TGCGCCAGCAGCTCTCAGACAGGGGATAATTCACCCCTCCACTTT. The full variable domain, completed using reference TRBV5-1 and TRBJ1-6, is KAGVTQTPRYLIKTRGQQVTLSCSPISGHRSVSWYQQTPGQGLQFLFEYFSETQRNKGNFPGRFSGRQFSNSRSEMNVSTLELGDSALYLCASSSQTGDNSPLHFGNGTRLTVT.

The chain carries TRBV4-2 and TRBJ2-2; 7 nucleotides match TRBD2. The V gene's germline CDR1 is LGHNA and CDR2 YNFKEQ. The CDR3 covers 16 residues. V was pared by 4 bases and J by 3 bases, with 8 bases of the junction left unmatched. CDR3 in DNA: TGTGCCAGCAGCCCCCTGGGGGGGTCGGACACCGGGGAGCTGTTTTTT. Protein sequence: CASSPLGGSDTGELFF.

V is TRBV11-3 and J is TRBJ2-7, with D perhaps TRBD1 or TRBD2 (5 bases each). The CDR3 sequence is 14 residues long. The V gene's germline CDR1 is SGHNT and CDR2 YENEEA. Trimming stripped 1 base from V and 7 bases from J, with 14 bases between. CDR3 coding DNA: TGTGCCAGCAGCTTAGTTTACGGGACGAGAGAGCAGTACTTC. Translation: CASSLVYGTREQYF.

This clonotype was counted many times. The chain couples TRBV3-1 to TRBJ1-1; a possible D gene is TRBD1 (6 bases). Germline V gene lookup returns CDR1 LGHDT and CDR2 YNNKEL (reference sequence). The ends were cut back, 4 bases at V and 2 bases at J, with 11 bases in the middle. This CDR3 has 14 residues. CDR3 sequence reads: CASSRAGVNTEAFF. As DNA, the CDR3 is TGTGCCAGCAGCCGTGCAGGGGTTAACACTGAAGCTTTCTTT.

The chain carries TRBV11-2 and TRBJ2-1, with 8 bases aligning to TRBD2. The ends lost 5 bases at V and 14 bases at J; junction bases unmatched: 14. The CDR3 contains 14 residues. Germline V gene lookup returns CDR1 SGHAT and CDR2 FQNNGV. The CDR3 spells CASSPRVGGVGEFF. The DNA for the CDR3 is TGTGCCAGCAGCCCGAGAGTCGGGGGGGTAGGGGAGTTCTTC.

In its sample, this clonotype was seen once. The V and J genes are TRBV30 and TRBJ2-2, with D uncertain. CDR3 length: 14 residues. V was cut by 3 bases and J by 6 bases, with 14 bases left in between. Germline V gene sequence: CDR1 GTSNPN, CDR2 SVGIG (reference sequence). The CDR3 is CAWSKGSSAGELFF. CDR3 DNA sequence: TGTGCCTGGAGCAAGGGTAGTTCCGCCGGGGAGCTGTTTTTT.

This chain uses TRBV20-1 with TRBJ1-2; the D gene is possibly TRBD1 (5 bases). Germline V lookup: CDR1 DFQATT, CDR2 SNEGSKA (reference sequence). The CDR3 is 14 residues long. The V end lost 5 bases, the J end lost 6 bases, and 19 bases lay between the germline ends. CDR3 DNA: TGCAGTGCTGGGGCCCGGGTCACCGGGGATGGCTACACCTTC. The encoded protein is CSAGARVTGDGYTF.

V usage is TRBV14 and J usage is TRBJ1-2; the D gene is possibly TRBD1 (5 bases). The V end lost 5 bases, the J end lost 5 bases, and 12 bases lay between the germline ends. This CDR3 region has 13 residues. Germline lookup yields CDR1 SGHDN and CDR2 FVKESK. The DNA for the CDR3 is TGTGCCAGCAGCAGAGGCCGGGGGTATGGCTACACCTTC. It is translated as CASSRGRGYGYTF.

This chain joins TRBV7-9 and TRBJ2-1; D may be TRBD2 (7 bases). Germline V CDR1 and CDR2: SEHNR, FQNEAQ (reference sequence). With 5 bases removed from V and 10 bases from J, the gap between germline ends came to 24 bases. The CDR3 loop spans 16 amino acids. CDR3 residues: CASSSTRGGTPREQFF. CDR3 nucleotide sequence: TGTGCCAGCAGCAGTACCAGGGGAGGGACACCACGGGAGCAGTTCTTC.

This chain uses TRBV4-3 with TRBJ1-2; TRBD1 matches at 7 bases. Trimming removed 3 bases from V and 4 bases from J; junction bases left unmatched: 8. The germline gives CDR1 LGHNA, CDR2 YSLEER. CDR3 length: 15 residues. Here the CDR3 reads CASSQAVGQAYGYTF. The CDR3 bases are TGCGCCAGCAGCCAGGCTGTTGGACAGGCCTATGGCTACACCTTC.

This chain joins TRBV12-5 and TRBJ1-2, with D uncertain. Germline V gene lookup returns CDR1 LGHNT and CDR2 FRNRAP. This CDR3 is 13 amino acids long. V lost 1 base to trimming and J lost 7 bases, with 10 bases between them. The CDR3 here is CASGLDVFTGYTF. CDR3 bases: TGTGCTAGTGGTTTGGACGTTTTCACTGGCTACACCTTC. Using reference TRBV12-5 and TRBJ1-2 for the parts outside the CDR3, the full variable domain is DARVTQTPRHKVTEMGQEVTMRCQPILGHNTVFWYRQTMMQGLELLAYFRNRAPLDDSGMPKDRFSAEMPDATLATLKIQPSEPRDSAVYFCASGLDVFTGYTFGSGTRLTVV.

V and J are TRBV6-1 and TRBJ1-5; 7 nucleotides match TRBD1. The CDR3 is 15 residues long. Germline V gene sequence: CDR1 MNHNS, CDR2 SASEGT. Trimming removed 8 bases from V and 2 bases from J; junction bases left unmatched: 9. The DNA for the CDR3 is TGTGCCAGCGGCCCGACAGGGTTAGGCAATCAGCCCCAGCATTTT. Translating it yields CASGPTGLGNQPQHF.

J is TRBJ2-2 and V is TRBV4-1, with 11 bases identical to TRBD2. The germline V gene has CDR1 MGHRA and CDR2 YSYEKL. The CDR3 covers 18 residues. V dropped 1 base and J dropped 1; count of bases not matched to a gene: 5. CDR3 nucleotides: TGCGCCAGCAGCCAAGGCCGACTAGCGGGGATGAACACCGGGGAGCTGTTTTTT. Translating it yields CASSQGRLAGMNTGELFF.

This clonotype was seen more than once but under ten times. The chain is built from TRBV12-3 or TRBV12-4 and TRBJ1-2, with 11 bases matching TRBD1. The V segment lost 6 bases and the J segment 8 bases; nucleotides outside the gene matches: 8. CDR3 length: 14 amino acids. CDR3: CASRSGTGGKGYTF. Written as DNA, the CDR3 is TGTGCCAGCAGATCCGGGACAGGGGGAAAAGGCTACACCTTC.

This chain joins TRBV3-1 and TRBJ2-3; D remains unclear. CDR1 and CDR2 from the germline V gene are LGHDT and YNNKEL (reference sequence). CDR3 length: 14 amino acids. Trimming pared 0 bases from V and 6 bases from J, leaving 10 bases between. The CDR3 is CASSQDPGSDTQYF. The CDR3, as DNA: TGTGCCAGCAGCCAAGACCCAGGTTCGGATACGCAGTATTTT.

The CDR3 here is CASSRSNQPQHF. CDR3 bases: TGTGCCAGCAGCCGTAGCAATCAGCCCCAGCATTTT. The rearrangement uses TRBV6-1 and TRBJ1-5; D is uncertain. The CDR3 is 12 residues long. Between the trimmed V and J ends, which lost 6 bases and 0 bases, there was a span of 3 bases. The germline CDR1 and CDR2 sequences are MNHNS and SASEGT.

This chain joins TRBV3-1 and TRBJ1-4, with 9 bases that match TRBD1. J gave up 7 bases and V 4 bases, and 4 bases lay outside the gene matches. Germline values: CDR1 LGHDT, CDR2 YNNKEL (reference sequence). The CDR3 sequence is 14 residues long. The CDR3 loop reads CASSLGTGTEKLFF. The CDR3 DNA follows: TGTGCCAGCAGCCTCGGGACAGGGACTGAAAAACTGTTTTTT.

Ten or more counts support this clonotype. The V gene is TRBV7-3, the J gene TRBJ2-3; weak D call: TRBD2 (6 bases). Germline CDR1 is SGHTA and CDR2 is FQGTGA. The V and J ends lost 3 bases and 2 bases respectively, with 12 bases between them. CDR3 size: 15 residues. CDR3 DNA: TGTGCCAGCAGCTTGGCCCCGGGAGACACAGATACGCAGTATTTT. Its protein is CASSLAPGDTDTQYF.

Only a few counts were recorded for this clonotype. The genes are TRBV6-5 and TRBJ1-3; D remains ambiguous. This CDR3 is 16 amino acids long. Germline loops: CDR1 MNHEY, CDR2 SVGAGI. V was clipped by 4 bases and J by 0 bases, with 13 bases between them. This CDR3 is CASSLLAAVSGNTIYF. The DNA of the CDR3 is TGTGCCAGCAGTTTGCTGGCGGCCGTCTCTGGAAACACCATATATTTT.

This clonotype was counted at least ten times. The chain combines TRBV24-1 with TRBJ2-7; 9 positions agree with TRBD2. Germline V gene sequence: CDR1 KGHDR, CDR2 SFDVKD. The CDR3 loop spans 13 amino acids. V dropped 6 bases and J dropped 2; count of bases not matched to a gene: 1. The CDR3 reads CATSPSGAYEQYF. CDR3 DNA: TGTGCCACCAGTCCTAGCGGGGCCTACGAGCAGTACTTC.

The chain combines TRBV6-1 with TRBJ2-2; D may be TRBD2 (5 bases). Germline lookup yields CDR1 MNHNS and CDR2 SASEGT. The V and J ends lost 6 bases and 0 bases respectively, with 11 bases between them. The CDR3 contains 15 residues. As DNA, the CDR3 is TGTGCCAGCAGGAGGGCCTTTTCGAACACCGGGGAGCTGTTTTTT. It yields the protein CASRRAFSNTGELFF.

This clonotype was seen ten or more times. This chain links TRBV29-1 with TRBJ2-1, with D perhaps TRBD1 (5 bases). CDR1 SQVTM and CDR2 ANQGSEA come from the germline V gene. V gave up 1 base and J gave up 2 bases, with 9 bases separating them. The CDR3 has 14 amino acids. The CDR3 sequence is CSVEGRQTYNEQFF. In DNA, the CDR3 is TGCAGCGTTGAAGGGCGACAGACCTACAATGAGCAGTTCTTC.

This clonotype was recorded at least ten times. The V gene is TRBV3-1, the J gene TRBJ2-5; D unclear. The germline gives CDR1 LGHDT, CDR2 YNNKEL (reference sequence). CDR3 length equals 13 residues. The V and J ends lost 4 bases and 5 bases respectively, with 11 bases between them. DNA of the CDR3: TGTGCCAGCAGCCTCCTGTTCGGGGAGACCCAGTACTTC. It translates to CASSLLFGETQYF.

This clonotype occurred a few times. V and J are TRBV20-1 and TRBJ1-2, with 7 nucleotides matching TRBD1. J gave up 0 bases and V 1 base, and 5 bases lay outside the gene matches. There are 15 residues in the CDR3. Germline loops: CDR1 DFQATT, CDR2 SNEGSKA (reference sequence). CDR3: CSARVAGTANYGYTF. In nucleotides, the CDR3 is TGCAGTGCTAGAGTCGCCGGGACAGCTAACTATGGCTACACCTTC.

The gene calls are TRBV19 and TRBJ1-4, with 9 bases lining up with TRBD1. With 4 bases clipped from V and 4 bases from J, the junction kept 7 bases outside the gene matches. Per germline, CDR1 LNHDA and CDR2 SQIVND (reference sequence). The CDR3 totals 16 residues. The CDR3 here is CASSTGGGQGNEKLFF. The CDR3 nucleotides are TGTGCCAGTAGTACCGGCGGGGGACAGGGTAATGAAAAACTGTTTTTT.

The CDR3 sequence is CAWRIESEAFF. CDR3 sequence (DNA): TGTGCCTGGAGAATCGAAAGTGAAGCTTTCTTT. This chain connects TRBV30 to TRBJ1-1; D is unresolved. Trimming removed 3 bases from V and 7 bases from J, with 9 bases in between. The CDR3 loop spans 11 amino acids. The germline V gene encodes CDR1 GTSNPN and CDR2 SVGIG (reference sequence). The full variable domain, with the rest looked up from reference TRBV30 and TRBJ1-1, is SQTIHQWPATLVQPVGSPLSLECTVEGTSNPNLYWYRQAAGRGLQLLFYSVGIGQISSEVPQNLSASRPQDRQFILSSKKLLLSDSGFYLCAWRIESEAFFGQGTRLTVV.

This clonotype was found many times. A junction end diverges from the germline sequence, so it may reflect a read error. The CDR3 here is CSARGFELWDSAVF. The CDR3, as DNA: TGCAGTGCTAGAGGATTCGAATTGTGGGACAGTGCCGTTTTT. The chain is built from TRBV20-1 and TRBJ1-4; 7 bases match TRBD1. Germline CDR1 is DFQATT and CDR2 is SNEGSKA (reference sequence). CDR3 size: 14 residues.

V is TRBV7-8 and J is TRBJ2-5; 7 positions match TRBD1. This CDR3 spans 16 amino acids. Germline loops: CDR1 SGHVS, CDR2 FQNEAQ. The V segment lost 1 base and the J segment 4 bases; nucleotides outside the gene matches: 9. The CDR3 bases are TGTGCCAGCAGCTTAGAAGGGGGCGGCGGTGGAGAGACCCAGTACTTC. Translating it yields CASSLEGGGGGETQYF. Variable domain in full (rest from reference TRBV7-8 and TRBJ2-5): GAGVSQSPRYKVAKRGQDVALRCDPISGHVSLFWYQQALGQGPEFLTYFQNEAQLDKSGLPSDRFFAERPEGSVSTLKIQRTQQEDSAVYLCASSLEGGGGGETQYFGPGTRLLVL.